The entry below describes one T cell receptor (beta chain). The data were obtained in a study of neoadjuvant anti-PD-1 for oral cavity cancer. This CDR3 has 14 amino acids. Germline-derived CDR1 and CDR2 are SGHDT and YYEEEE. Trimming left V 0 bases short and J 0 bases short, with 6 bases between. Using immunoSEQ multiplex PCR, the repertoire was profiled, and TCRdb retains in-frame clones only, with some absent. The sample holds fewer than 15,000 clones, 50% to 65% seen once. Material: tumor tissue, obtained before nivolumab (anti-PD-1) treatment. The TCR originated in a person between 40 and 85 years old with oral cavity squamous cell carcinoma. This rearrangement joins TRBV5-6 to TRBJ1-1; no reliable D call. The CDR3: CASSLGRVNTEAFF. In nucleotides, the CDR3 is TGTGCCAGCAGCTTGGGGAGAGTGAACACTGAAGCTTTCTTT.